A single sample is the source of the 32 T cell receptor beta chains below, sequenced in a study of identical twins. TCRdb passed the 5' RACE reads through MiXCR, listing each CDR3 protein once. Found here are under 900,000 distinct CDR3 sequences, 12% of them singletons; the top ten hold around 1.6%. The sample was also linked to a second study, of yellow fever vaccine responses in identical twins.

The sequenced material came from PBMCs. Receptors originate from a woman younger than 30 in good health.

The rearrangement joins TRBV4-1 to TRBJ2-1; 10 bases line up with TRBD2. The germline gives CDR1 MGHRA, CDR2 YSYEKL. The CDR3 spans 19 residues. V lost 1 base, J lost 1 base, and 10 bases stayed unmatched. As DNA, the CDR3 is TGCGCCAGCAGCCAAGTTGTAGCGGGGGGCCTGGGGTCCTACAATGAGCAGTTCTTC. Amino acids: CASSQVVAGGLGSYNEQFF.

The table lists this clonotype with many counts. The J gene is TRBJ2-7, the V gene TRBV7-8; 10 bases line up with TRBD1. V lost 5 bases, J lost 0 bases, and 4 bases stayed unmatched. The CDR3 consists of 15 residues. Germline loops: CDR1 SGHVS, CDR2 FQNEAQ. In DNA, the CDR3 is TGTGCCAGCAGCACACGGACAGGGGGCTCCTACGAGCAGTACGTC. This translates into CASSTRTGGSYEQYV.

The chain links TRBV28 to TRBJ2-7, with D possibly called TRBD1 or TRBD2 (6 bases each). The CDR3 has 15 amino acids. Germline CDR1 is MDHEN and CDR2 is SYDVKM. V was shortened by 4 bases and J by 0 bases, with 13 bases between the two germline ends. The DNA for the CDR3 is TGTGCCAGCAGTTATGGAGGGGGGAGCTCCTACGAGCAGTACGTC. This codes for CASSYGGGSSYEQYV.

In nucleotides, the CDR3 is TGTGCCAGCTTTGTAAACGGACCCTTAGATGAGCAGTTCTTC. Its translation: CASFVNGPLDEQFF. The rearrangement joins TRBV27 to TRBJ2-1, with D uncertain. The CDR3 is 14 amino acids. Germline V gives CDR1 MNHEY, CDR2 SMNVEV (reference sequence). Trimming stripped 8 bases from V and 8 bases from J, with 19 bases between.

V usage is TRBV4-1 and J usage is TRBJ1-5; 12 nucleotides agree with TRBD1. The V segment lost 0 bases and the J segment 6 bases; nucleotides outside the gene matches: 9. The CDR3 contains 18 residues. Germline loops: CDR1 MGHRA, CDR2 YSYEKL. DNA for the CDR3: TGCGCCAGCAGCCAAGAGGGGACAGGGGGCTTCGGGGGTCAGCCCCAGCATTTT. Protein sequence: CASSQEGTGGFGGQPQHF.

This chain's CDR3 is CAISDSRLAGGEYV. The CDR3 DNA is TGTGCCATCAGTGACTCCCGACTAGCGGGGGGAGAGTACGTC. This chain uses TRBV10-3 with TRBJ2-7; 13 nucleotides agree with TRBD2. In germline, CDR1 is ENHRY, CDR2 SYGVKD. The CDR3 length is 14 residues. V lost 3 bases and J lost 11; bases outside the gene matches: 7.

This clonotype was picked up a small number of times. For the CDR3, the DNA is TGTGCCACCGGAACCGGGACAGGGGGCTCCTACGAGCAGTACTTC. This gives the protein CATGTGTGGSYEQYF. The chain combines TRBV24-1 with TRBJ2-7, with 11 bases aligning to TRBD1. The CDR3 totals 15 residues. The germline V gene encodes CDR1 KGHDR and CDR2 SFDVKD. With V trimmed by 9 bases and J by 0 bases, 6 bases remained unmatched.

CDR3 in amino acids: CASTSAGDGYTF. In DNA, the CDR3 is TGTGCCAGCACCTCAGCCGGGGATGGCTACACCTTC. J is TRBJ1-2 and V is TRBV6-8, with D hard to call. V was trimmed by 7 bases and J by 6 bases, leaving 12 bases between them. This CDR3 spans 12 amino acids. Germline V gene lookup returns CDR1 MNHGY and CDR2 SAAAGT.

A few counts support this clonotype. This chain links TRBV29-1 with TRBJ2-1; D gene uncertain. Germline loops: CDR1 SQVTM, CDR2 ANQGSEA. CDR3 length: 13 residues. The V gene lost 3 bases and the J gene lost 4 bases, with 10 bases spanning the gap. In DNA form, the CDR3 reads TGCAGCGTTGACTTTGCCCAGTACAATGAGCAGTTCTTC. This sequence encodes CSVDFAQYNEQFF.

This chain links TRBV12-3 or TRBV12-4 with TRBJ2-1, with 15 nucleotides matching TRBD2. CDR3 size: 17 residues. J was trimmed by 3 bases and V by 1 base; bases with no gene match: 1. Here the CDR3 DNA reads TGTGCCAGCAGTTTAGAGGGACTAGCGGGGGGCTACAATGAGCAGTTCTTC. Translated: CASSLEGLAGGYNEQFF.

This clonotype was observed a few times. The V gene is TRBV29-1, the J gene TRBJ2-3; D gene ambiguous. V was shortened by 7 bases and J by 0 bases, with 8 bases between the two germline ends. This CDR3 spans 12 amino acids. Germline CDR1 is SQVTM and CDR2 is ANQGSEA. The CDR3 spells CSDYSSTDTQYF. CDR3 in DNA: TGCAGCGACTACAGTAGCACAGATACGCAGTATTTT.

In this sample, this clonotype turned up many times. V gene TRBV11-2 combines with J gene TRBJ2-1; D is perhaps TRBD2 (6 bases). The CDR3 runs 18 residues. The V gene's germline CDR1 is SGHAT and CDR2 FQNNGV. Deletions cut 6 bases from V and 7 bases from J, with 28 bases between. Written as DNA, the CDR3 is TGTGCCAGCAGTAGCTTAAAGGTCAGCGGGCAACTTGGAAATGAGCAGTTCTTC. Its protein product is CASSSLKVSGQLGNEQFF.

This clonotype was observed a few times. V gene TRBV2 combines with J gene TRBJ1-1; TRBD1 matches 8 bases. Losses at the gene ends were 1 base for V and 4 bases for J; bases not matched to a gene: 5. The CDR3 is made up of 15 amino acids. CDR1 is SNHLY, CDR2 FYNNEI, per germline. The CDR3 sequence: CASSEGRGRGTEAFF. CDR3 in DNA: TGTGCCAGCAGTGAAGGCAGGGGGCGCGGCACTGAAGCTTTCTTT.

The chain combines TRBV2 with TRBJ2-1, with TRBD2 matching 8 bases. CDR1 is SNHLY and CDR2 is FYNNEI in the germline V gene. CDR3 length: 14 residues. Trimming at V came to 7 bases and at J to 2 bases, leaving 4 bases not matched to a gene. The CDR3, as DNA: TGTGCCAGCAAAGCGGGAGACACCTACAATGAGCAGTTCTTC. Protein product: CASKAGDTYNEQFF.

There are a few counts of this clonotype. The chain combines TRBV28 with TRBJ1-1; 10 bases map to TRBD1. The CDR3 totals 18 residues. The V gene end was trimmed by 4 bases and the J gene end by 1 base; junction bases not matched to a gene: 12. Looked up from germline, CDR1 is MDHEN and CDR2 is SYDVKM. DNA of the CDR3: TGTGCCAGCAGTTCACCGGGCGACAGGGGGCCTGGGAACACTGAAGCTTTCTTT. Its protein is CASSSPGDRGPGNTEAFF.

The V and J genes are TRBV2 and TRBJ2-2; 8 nucleotides align to TRBD1. V lost 6 bases and J lost 6; bases outside the gene matches: 9. Germline V CDR1 and CDR2: SNHLY, FYNNEI. The CDR3 spans 15 residues. CDR3 nucleotides: TGTGCCAGCAGGGACAGGGCTCCGGTTCCCGGGGAGCTGTTTTTT. Its translation: CASRDRAPVPGELFF.

The chain has TRBV7-8 and TRBJ1-2; no firm D call. This CDR3 has 16 amino acids. The germline gives CDR1 SGHVS, CDR2 FQNEAQ. V lost 2 bases, J lost 1 base, and 14 bases lay in between. CDR3 in amino acids: CASSLSGSTLNYGYTF. The CDR3 bases are TGTGCCAGCAGCTTAAGCGGGTCCACCCTTAACTATGGCTACACCTTC.

The chain recombines TRBV6-2 or TRBV6-3 with TRBJ2-3, with 12 positions matching TRBD2. The CDR3 consists of 20 residues. Germline loops: CDR1 MNHEY, CDR2 SVGEGT. The junction had 16 bases not matched to a gene; V was cut back by 6 bases and J by 0 bases. CDR3 in DNA: TGTGCCAGCAGCCCCCTGGCTAGCGGGAGGGCCGAAGTTAGCACAGATACGCAGTATTTT. It yields the protein CASSPLASGRAEVSTDTQYF.

This clonotype was observed a handful of times. This chain connects TRBV15 to TRBJ2-3; 14 nucleotides line up with TRBD2. The CDR3 is 19 residues long. Germline V CDR1 and CDR2: LNHNV, YYDKDF (reference sequence). Unmatched junction bases numbered 9, after V lost 4 bases and J lost 0 bases. The CDR3 DNA follows: TGTGCCACCAGCAAAGGACTAGCGGGAGGAAGTCGGAGCACAGATACGCAGTATTTT. This gives the protein CATSKGLAGGSRSTDTQYF. The full variable domain, with the rest looked up from reference TRBV15 and TRBJ2-3, is DAMVIQNPRYQVTQFGKPVTLSCSQTLNHNVMYWYQQKSSQAPKLLFHYYDKDFNNEADTPDNFQSRRPNTSFCFLDIRSPGLGDTAMYLCATSKGLAGGSRSTDTQYFGPGTRLTVL.

This clonotype came up a few times. CDR3 sequence reads: CASTQSGMNEQFF. CDR3 DNA: TGTGCCAGCACACAAAGCGGGATGAATGAGCAGTTCTTC. The V call is TRBV7-9, the J call TRBJ2-1, with 7 bases lining up with TRBD2. This CDR3 is 13 amino acids long. Losses at the gene ends were 7 bases for V and 7 bases for J; bases not matched to a gene: 7. Germline V gives CDR1 SEHNR, CDR2 FQNEAQ (reference sequence).

The chain employs TRBV5-4 and TRBJ2-5; TRBD1 aligns across 8 bases. CDR3 size: 16 residues. Germline V CDR1 and CDR2: SGHNT, YYREEE (reference sequence). V trimming: 2 bases; J trimming: 0 bases; junction bases outside the gene matches: 6. This CDR3 is CASSFGQGRYQETQYF. The CDR3 coding sequence is TGTGCCAGCAGCTTCGGACAGGGAAGGTACCAAGAGACCCAGTACTTC.

This clonotype has ten or more counts. This chain joins TRBV10-3 and TRBJ2-2, with 8 bases identical to TRBD1. Germline trimming cut 8 bases from V and 2 bases from J; bases unmatched to any gene: 1. This CDR3 region has 13 residues. Germline V CDR1 and CDR2: ENHRY, SYGVKD. The CDR3, as DNA: TGTGCCATCGGACAGGGAAACACCGGGGAGCTGTTTTTT. This encodes CAIGQGNTGELFF.

This clonotype was seen just once. This may come from a read error, since a much larger clone is one base off. The rearrangement uses TRBV5-6 and TRBJ2-7; tentative D call: TRBD1 (5 bases). CDR1 SGHDT and CDR2 YYEEEE come from the germline V gene. This CDR3 region has 15 residues. The CDR3 DNA is TGTGCCAGCGGCTTGTGGGGCCTCAGCTCCTACGAGCAGTACTTC. It translates to CASGLWGLSSYEQYF.

The V call is TRBV9, the J call TRBJ2-3; D is unclear. Germline assignment: CDR1 SGDLS and CDR2 YYNGEE. The CDR3 consists of 15 residues. The V gene lost 4 bases and the J gene lost 1 base, with 13 bases spanning the gap. The CDR3 region is CASSTTRLGTDTQYF. The CDR3 bases are TGTGCCAGCAGCACAACCCGACTCGGCACAGATACGCAGTATTTT.

The V and J genes are TRBV6-2 or TRBV6-3 and TRBJ2-3, with TRBD2 matching 10 bases. V was pared by 2 bases and J by 5 bases, with 13 bases of the junction left unmatched. CDR3 size: 18 residues. CDR1 and CDR2 (germline): MNHEY, SVGEGT. The DNA for the CDR3 is TGTGCCAGCAGTTACCCCTATGCGGCTAGCGGGAGAAGAGATACGCAGTATTTT. Translated: CASSYPYAASGRRDTQYF.

Only a few counts were recorded for this clonotype. The chain employs TRBV5-1 and TRBJ1-2; weak D call: TRBD1 (6 bases). Trimming took off 2 bases at V and 2 bases at J, with 25 bases between the two ends. The CDR3 contains 19 residues. Germline values: CDR1 SGHRS, CDR2 YFSETQ. The CDR3 protein is CASSFYRILRGMENYGYTF. The CDR3 coding sequence is TGCGCCAGCAGCTTCTACCGTATTTTAAGGGGGATGGAGAACTATGGCTACACCTTC.

This clonotype was detected a few times. The chain uses TRBV20-1 and TRBJ1-4; a possible D gene is TRBD1 (6 bases). This CDR3 is built from 16 residues. V shed 3 bases and J shed 0 bases, with 14 bases lying between them. Germline lookup yields CDR1 DFQATT and CDR2 SNEGSKA (reference sequence). Here the CDR3 DNA reads TGCAGTGCTAGGGGGGCAAGTGAAGCAACTAATGAAAAACTGTTTTTT. It is translated as CSARGASEATNEKLFF.

A few counts support this clonotype. The chain employs TRBV5-1 and TRBJ1-1, with 8 bases identical to TRBD1. The V and J ends lost 2 bases and 5 bases, in that order; junction bases with no gene match: 11. In germline, CDR1 is SGHRS, CDR2 YFSETQ. The CDR3 has 16 residues. DNA of the CDR3: TGCGCCAGCAGCTTCCCCGGAGGACAGGGATTGACTGAAGCTTTCTTT. Its translation: CASSFPGGQGLTEAFF. The full variable domain, with the rest looked up from reference TRBV5-1 and TRBJ1-1, is KAGVTQTPRYLIKTRGQQVTLSCSPISGHRSVSWYQQTPGQGLQFLFEYFSETQRNKGNFPGRFSGRQFSNSRSEMNVSTLELGDSALYLCASSFPGGQGLTEAFFGQGTRLTVV.

This clonotype was recorded a few times. The rearrangement uses TRBV10-3 and TRBJ2-5; 10 bases agree with TRBD1. The junction had 3 bases not matched to a gene; V was cut back by 5 bases and J by 0 bases. This CDR3 comprises 15 residues. From germline, CDR1 is ENHRY and CDR2 SYGVKD. CDR3 in DNA: TGTGCCATCAGTCGACAGGGGGCTCACCAAGAGACCCAGTACTTC. Translated: CAISRQGAHQETQYF.

This clonotype was counted between two and nine times. The junction departs from germline at one end; a sequencing error may be responsible. The V gene is TRBV20-1, the J gene TRBJ1-1; D possibly corresponds to TRBD1 (6 bases). Germline V gene sequence: CDR1 DFQATT, CDR2 SNEGSKA (reference sequence). This CDR3 contains 12 residues. CDR3 coding DNA: TGCGGGACCCGACAGGCGAACGCTGAAGCTTTCTTT. Translation: CGTRQANAEAFF.

This clonotype has a handful of counts. V is TRBV18 and J is TRBJ2-4, with a tentative D call TRBD1 (6 bases). The CDR3 covers 15 residues. Trimming pared 2 bases from V and 2 bases from J, leaving 10 bases between. Looked up from germline, CDR1 is KGHSH and CDR2 is LQKENI. Here the CDR3 DNA reads TGTGCCAGCTCACCAGCGACAGGCCCCAAAAACATTCAGTACTTC. Translating it yields CASSPATGPKNIQYF.

This clonotype was detected once. This may be a read error, as it is one base from a much larger clone. Because the CDR3's place on the DNA is in doubt, the DNA is left out and the CDR3 is given as listed by TCRdb. This sequence joins TRBV4-2 and TRBJ2-1; TRBD1 is the table's D call and was not checked against the DNA. The CDR3 spans 15 amino acids, including both terminal residues. Germline-derived CDR1 and CDR2 are LGHNA and YNFKEQ. CDR3 sequence reads: CASSQYVGGYNEQFF.